This entry concerns a single TCR beta chain. The entry originates in a study of blood T cell repertoires in COVID-19. Study summary: Samples taken during acute and convalescent COVID-19 were collected in the United States, Italy and Spain. Nucleic acid was either cDNA or gDNA, and it came from T cells, B-cell-depleted T cells, or PBMCs.

Authors' methods: Reference gene primer amplification in the assay estimated nucleated cell counts. Produced via immunoSEQ multiplex PCR; TCRdb's table is partial and in-frame only. V and J calls and clone size follow that table, whereas D and trimming were derived from the DNA. The table includes over 100,000 clones, roughly two thirds detected once. The CDR3 sequence is 15 residues long. J lost 7 bases, V lost 1 base, and 4 bases had no gene match. Germline CDR1 is SEHNR and CDR2 is FQNEAQ (reference sequence). This clonotype was sampled from a woman aged 70-85 years with acute or convalescent COVID-19. The J gene is TRBJ2-7, the V gene TRBV7-9; 13 nucleotides line up with TRBD2. Sequenced: peripheral blood. The CDR3 coding sequence is TGTGCCAGCAGCTTAGGGGGACTAGCGGGGAAAGAGCAGTACTTC. Its translation is CASSLGGLAGKEQYF.